The clone carrying this T cell receptor (beta chain) was observed a few times. Its antigen is not known. Unique molecular identifiers were used in preparing the TCRbeta library. TCRdb ran MiXCR on the PCR reads and lists one entry per CDR3 protein. The sample lists about 210,000 distinct CDR3 sequences; roughly a sixth were seen once. This record comes from a study of T-cell reconstitution after alpha-beta-depleted transplantation in children. The CDR3 is 11 amino acids. Germline CDR1 is SEHNR and CDR2 is FQNEAQ (reference sequence). V lost 5 bases and J lost 7, with 3 bases in between. Whole-study findings and limits: Expanded clones from the graft, numbering several hundred, reportedly supplied alpha-beta T cells about two months after transplant.

The sequenced sample was PBMCs, mostly from graft donor cells, obtained 360 days after TCRalphabeta/CD19-depleted stem cell transplant. The receptor comes from a male patient aged 2 to 10 who had a stem cell transplant for acute lymphoblastic leukemia, so the T cells may come from the graft donor. The rearrangement uses TRBV7-9 and TRBJ1-6; D is uncertain. CDR3 sequence (DNA): TGTGCCAGCAGCCAAAATTCACCCCTCCACTTT. Amino acids: CASSQNSPLHF. Full variable domain (rest looked up from reference TRBV7-9 and TRBJ1-6): DTGVSQNPRHKITKRGQNVTFRCDPISEHNRLYWYRQTLGQGPEFLTYFQNEAQLEKSRLLSDRFSAERPKGSFSTLEIQRTEQGDSAMYLCASSQNSPLHFGNGTRLTVT.